The 14 T cell receptor beta chains presented below share a single source sample, sequenced in a study of T cell repertoires in cytomegalovirus infection. Each CDR3 protein is one row after TCRdb ran MiXCR on the reads. The table lists roughly 640,000 distinct CDR3 sequences, 20% to 25% of them singletons. The sequencing input was CD8+ T cells from PBMCs. These receptors were collected from a human donor in good health (CMV status not recorded). Some clones in this sample may be carry-over from other donors' samples.

This clonotype was observed many times. The chain has TRBV7-2 and TRBJ2-7, with no clear D. Trimming stripped 0 bases from V and 9 bases from J, with 12 bases between. From germline, CDR1 is SGHTA and CDR2 FQGNSA. CDR3 size: 13 residues. CDR3 residues: CASSLALDRGQYF. The CDR3 DNA reads TGTGCCAGCAGCTTAGCGCTTGATCGAGGGCAGTACTTC.

This chain uses TRBV4-3 with TRBJ1-1; maybe TRBD1 (5 bases). There are 18 residues in the CDR3. Germline V CDR1 and CDR2: LGHNA, YSLEER. The germline V and J ends were trimmed by 0 bases and 6 bases, with 23 bases remaining between them. The CDR3 loop reads CASSQERDWGRGFPEAFF. CDR3 nucleotides: TGCGCCAGCAGCCAAGAGAGGGACTGGGGACGAGGGTTTCCTGAAGCTTTCTTT.

This clonotype came up many times. The chain links TRBV6-5 to TRBJ2-1; the D call may be TRBD1 or TRBD2 (6 bases each). V was shortened by 7 bases and J by 8 bases, with 18 bases between the two germline ends. The CDR3 spans 14 residues. CDR1 is MNHEY and CDR2 is SVGAGI in the germline V gene. The CDR3 sequence is CASTMATGGDEQFF. The CDR3 nucleotides read TGTGCCAGCACCATGGCGACAGGAGGGGATGAGCAGTTCTTC.

The J gene is TRBJ2-2, the V gene TRBV29-1; D uncertain. Germline V gene data show CDR1 as SQVTM and CDR2 as ANQGSEA. The CDR3 sequence is 12 residues long. V lost 5 bases, J lost 4 bases, and 8 bases lay in between. The CDR3 loop is CSVPHSTGELFF. CDR3 sequence (DNA): TGCAGCGTTCCACATTCCACCGGGGAGCTGTTTTTT.

This clonotype was counted only a few times. V is TRBV28 and J is TRBJ1-5; D gene unclear. This CDR3 region has 14 residues. Germline loops: CDR1 MDHEN, CDR2 SYDVKM. V lost 3 bases, J lost 6 bases, and 12 bases lay in between. CDR3 residues: CASSFLGFFQPQHF. The CDR3 DNA sequence: TGTGCCAGCAGTTTTCTAGGGTTTTTTCAGCCCCAGCATTTT. Filled out from reference TRBV28 and TRBJ1-5, the complete variable domain reads DVKVTQSSRYLVKRTGEKVFLECVQDMDHENMFWYRQDPGLGLRLIYFSYDVKMKEKGDIPEGYSVSREKKERFSLILESASTNQTSMYLCASSFLGFFQPQHFGDGTRLSIL.

Only a few counts were recorded for this clonotype. The chain joins TRBV12-3 or TRBV12-4 to TRBJ2-1; perhaps TRBD1 as D (5 bases). V was pared by 1 base and J by 4 bases, with 14 bases between. The CDR3 has 16 residues. The CDR3 loop reads CASSLEGQSYYNEQFF. The CDR3 DNA reads TGTGCCAGCAGTTTAGAGGGGCAGAGTTATTACAATGAGCAGTTCTTC.

The chain carries TRBV20-1 and TRBJ2-1, with 10 nucleotides matching TRBD2. The germline V gene encodes CDR1 DFQATT and CDR2 SNEGSKA (reference sequence). Germline trimming cut 2 bases from V and 3 bases from J; bases unmatched to any gene: 7. This CDR3 is 16 amino acids long. The DNA for the CDR3 is TGCAGTGCTAGACCCCTAGCGGGGGTCGTCTACAATGAGCAGTTCTTC. Amino acids: CSARPLAGVVYNEQFF.

This clonotype has ten or more counts. V and J are TRBV7-8 and TRBJ2-1, with TRBD2 matching over 8 bases. The CDR3 runs to 15 residues. V lost 5 bases and J lost 7; bases outside the gene matches: 10. Germline V gene lookup returns CDR1 SGHVS and CDR2 FQNEAQ. The chain's CDR3 is CASSPLAGGGNEQFF. The CDR3 DNA sequence: TGTGCCAGCAGCCCCTTGGCGGGGGGCGGGAATGAGCAGTTCTTC.

This rearrangement joins TRBV20-1 to TRBJ1-1; TRBD1 matches at 11 bases. This CDR3 has 15 amino acids. The J segment lost 6 bases and the V segment lost 1 base, leaving 7 bases of the junction unmatched. The germline V gene has CDR1 DFQATT and CDR2 SNEGSKA (reference sequence). This chain's CDR3 is CSARGTGGLTSEAFF. CDR3 DNA: TGCAGTGCTAGAGGGACAGGGGGCCTAACGTCTGAAGCTTTCTTT.

V is TRBV28 and J is TRBJ2-7; D gene ambiguous. Germline V gives CDR1 MDHEN, CDR2 SYDVKM. The CDR3 loop spans 14 amino acids. The V gene lost 2 bases and the J gene lost 2 bases, with 10 bases spanning the gap. The CDR3 protein is CASSLDSGPYEQYV. The CDR3 DNA is TGTGCCAGCAGTTTAGATTCAGGCCCCTACGAGCAGTACGTC.

This sequence joins TRBV20-1 and TRBJ1-2; D may be TRBD1 (5 bases). This CDR3 region has 13 residues. Per the germline V gene, CDR1 is DFQATT and CDR2 is SNEGSKA (reference sequence). Trimming took off 3 bases at V and 0 bases at J, with 8 bases between the two ends. The CDR3: CSARGGTNYGYTF. In nucleotides, the CDR3 is TGCAGTGCTAGGGGGGGGACTAACTATGGCTACACCTTC.

This clonotype was counted at least ten times. The chain carries TRBV12-3 or TRBV12-4 and TRBJ1-2; 7 bases line up with TRBD1. CDR3 length equals 13 residues. V lost 6 bases, J lost 2 bases, and 3 bases stayed unmatched. CDR3 nucleotides: TGTGCCAGCAGGGGACAGCAAAACTATGGCTACACCTTC. Translating it yields CASRGQQNYGYTF.

Ten or more counts support this clonotype. This chain connects TRBV4-1 to TRBJ2-7; 8 nucleotides agree with TRBD2. Germline V gene sequence: CDR1 MGHRA, CDR2 YSYEKL. V lost 0 bases, J lost 4 bases, and 5 bases stayed unmatched. The CDR3 is 15 amino acids. The CDR3 DNA reads TGCGCCAGCAGCCAAGAGGGACTAGAGCTTTACGAGCAGTACTTC. Its protein product is CASSQEGLELYEQYF.

This clonotype showed up just a few times. This chain joins TRBV9 and TRBJ2-1; 9 positions agree with TRBD1. The CDR3 sequence is 16 residues long. The V and J ends lost 2 bases and 1 base, in that order; junction bases with no gene match: 4. CDR1 and CDR2 from the germline V gene are SGDLS and YYNGEE. DNA for the CDR3: TGTGCCAGCAGCGTGAGCGGGACAGGGTCCTACAATGAGCAGTTCTTC. It is translated as CASSVSGTGSYNEQFF.